This record looks at one T cell receptor (beta chain) sequence and its context. Its antigen is still unknown. Assembly of TCR beta libraries relied on iRepertoire HTBI primers together with Arm-PCR of CDR3 regions. TCRdb ran MiXCR on the multiplex PCR reads and lists one entry per CDR3 protein. The repertoire holds hundreds of thousands of distinct CDR3 sequences, with about 13% as singletons. CDR1 SGHRS and CDR2 YFSETQ come from the germline V gene. This CDR3 region has 17 residues. J gave up 7 bases and V 2 bases, and 11 bases lay outside the gene matches. This sample's time point: newly diagnosed GD, antithyroid drugs for less than 3 months. Isolated PBMC RNA provided the starting material for the TCR library. These data are taken from a study of regulatory T cells in long-lasting Graves disease. Study conclusions and caveats: Segments TRBV28, TRBJ1-2 and TRBJ2-5 showed preferential usage in persistent disease.

In addition, the sample was reused for a study of T cells in Graves' hyperthyroidism and ophthalmopathy. That report notes: An initial round of RT-PCR targeting the TCR CDR3 relied on the HTBI primer set. A model of 13 V-J pairs discriminated ophthalmopathy from stable hyperthyroidism. Ophthalmopathy, which appeared later, was predicted by the model a median around 6 months before onset.

This chain joins TRBV5-1 and TRBJ1-6, with 8 bases aligning to TRBD1. The starting material was peripheral blood mononuclear cells (PBMCs), obtained at new diagnosis, from a patient treated with antithyroid drugs. The clonotype was recovered from a man aged 25 to 45 with Graves disease. The CDR3 protein is CASSFQGARQANSPLHF. The DNA of the CDR3 is TGCGCCAGCAGCTTTCAGGGGGCCCGGCAAGCGAATTCACCCCTCCACTTT. The full variable domain, its missing parts supplied by reference TRBV5-1 and TRBJ1-6, is KAGVTQTPRYLIKTRGQQVTLSCSPISGHRSVSWYQQTPGQGLQFLFEYFSETQRNKGNFPGRFSGRQFSNSRSEMNVSTLELGDSALYLCASSFQGARQANSPLHFGNGTRLTVT.